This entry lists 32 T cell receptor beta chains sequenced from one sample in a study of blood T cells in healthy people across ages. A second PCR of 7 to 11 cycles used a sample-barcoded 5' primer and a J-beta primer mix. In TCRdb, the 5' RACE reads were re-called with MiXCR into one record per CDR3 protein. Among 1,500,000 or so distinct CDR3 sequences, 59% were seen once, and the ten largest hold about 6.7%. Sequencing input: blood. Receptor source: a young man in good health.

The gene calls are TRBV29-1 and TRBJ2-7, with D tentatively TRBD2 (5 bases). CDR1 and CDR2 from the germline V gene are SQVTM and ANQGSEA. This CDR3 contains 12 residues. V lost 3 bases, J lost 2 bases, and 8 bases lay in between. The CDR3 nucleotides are TGCAGCGTTGATGACGGGGCCTACGAGCAGTACTTC. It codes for CSVDDGAYEQYF.

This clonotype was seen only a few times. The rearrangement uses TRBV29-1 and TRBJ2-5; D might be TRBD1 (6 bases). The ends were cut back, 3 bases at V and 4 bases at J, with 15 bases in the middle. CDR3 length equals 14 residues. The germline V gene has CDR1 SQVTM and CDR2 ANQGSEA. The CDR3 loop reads CSVESPSTGETQYF. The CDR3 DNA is TGCAGCGTTGAGTCTCCGTCGACAGGAGAGACCCAGTACTTC.

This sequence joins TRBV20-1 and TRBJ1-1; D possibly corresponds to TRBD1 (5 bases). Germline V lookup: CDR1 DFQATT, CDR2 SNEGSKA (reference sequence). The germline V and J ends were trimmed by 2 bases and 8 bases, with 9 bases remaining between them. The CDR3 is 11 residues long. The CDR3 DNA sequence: TGCAGTGCTAGATTGGGGACGGAAGCTTTCTTT. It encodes CSARLGTEAFF.

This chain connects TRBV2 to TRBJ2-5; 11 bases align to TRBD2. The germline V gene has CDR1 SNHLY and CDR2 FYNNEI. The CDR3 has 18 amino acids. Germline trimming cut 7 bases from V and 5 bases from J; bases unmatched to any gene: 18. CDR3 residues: CASTPGGLAATLGETQYF. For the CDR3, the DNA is TGTGCCAGCACCCCAGGGGGACTAGCGGCCACCTTGGGGGAGACCCAGTACTTC.

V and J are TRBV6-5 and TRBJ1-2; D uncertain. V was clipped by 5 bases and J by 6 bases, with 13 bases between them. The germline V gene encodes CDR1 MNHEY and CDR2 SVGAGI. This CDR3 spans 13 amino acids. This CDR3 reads CASSDTRQHGYTF. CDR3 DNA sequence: TGTGCCAGCAGTGACACCAGGCAACATGGCTACACCTTC.

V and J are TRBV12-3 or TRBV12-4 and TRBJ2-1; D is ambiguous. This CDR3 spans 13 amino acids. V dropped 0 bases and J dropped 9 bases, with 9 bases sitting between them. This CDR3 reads CASSLAYIGEQFF. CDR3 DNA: TGTGCCAGCAGTTTAGCGTACATAGGTGAGCAGTTCTTC.

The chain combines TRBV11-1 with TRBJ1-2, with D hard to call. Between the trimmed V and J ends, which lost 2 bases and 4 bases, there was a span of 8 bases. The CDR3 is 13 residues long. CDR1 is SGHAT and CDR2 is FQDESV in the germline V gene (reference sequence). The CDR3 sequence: CASSLSQTYGYTF. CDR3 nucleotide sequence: TGTGCCAGCAGCTTAAGCCAAACCTATGGCTACACCTTC.

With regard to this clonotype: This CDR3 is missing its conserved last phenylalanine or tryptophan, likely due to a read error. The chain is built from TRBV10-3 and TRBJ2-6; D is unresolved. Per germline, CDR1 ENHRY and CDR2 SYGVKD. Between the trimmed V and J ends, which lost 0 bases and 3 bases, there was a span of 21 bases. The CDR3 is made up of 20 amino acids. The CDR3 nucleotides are TGTGCCATCAGTGAGTCGATCAGTAATGAGATACGGTTTGGGGCCAACGTCCTGACTTCC. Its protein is CAISESISNEIRFGANVLTS.

As DNA, the CDR3 is TGTGCCAGCAGTGAATATGTAGGAGCCTACGAGCAGTACTTC. Translated, it gives CASSEYVGAYEQYF. V usage is TRBV25-1 and J usage is TRBJ2-7; D is undetermined. The CDR3 is 14 residues long. The V and J ends lost 0 bases and 2 bases respectively, with 8 bases between them. Germline lookup yields CDR1 MGHDK and CDR2 SYGVNS.

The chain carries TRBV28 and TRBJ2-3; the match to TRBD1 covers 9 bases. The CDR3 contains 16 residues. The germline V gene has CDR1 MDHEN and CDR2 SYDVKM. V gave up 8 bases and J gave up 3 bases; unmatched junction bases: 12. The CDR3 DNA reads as TGTGCCAGCCCCCCCTCCCGGGACAGGGTGACAGATACGCAGTATTTT. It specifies CASPPSRDRVTDTQYF.

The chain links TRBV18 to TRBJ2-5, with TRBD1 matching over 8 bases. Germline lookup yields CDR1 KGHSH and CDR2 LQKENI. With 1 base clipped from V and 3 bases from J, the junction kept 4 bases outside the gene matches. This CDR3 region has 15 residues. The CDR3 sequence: CASSPQTGVEETQYF. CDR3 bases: TGTGCCAGCTCACCACAGACAGGGGTTGAAGAGACCCAGTACTTC.

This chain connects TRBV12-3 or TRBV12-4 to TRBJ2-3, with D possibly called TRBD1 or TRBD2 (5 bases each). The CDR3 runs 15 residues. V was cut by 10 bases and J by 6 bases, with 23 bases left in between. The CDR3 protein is CAIRGRVPQPDTQYF. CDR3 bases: TGTGCCATCCGGGGCCGGGTCCCTCAGCCGGATACGCAGTATTTT.

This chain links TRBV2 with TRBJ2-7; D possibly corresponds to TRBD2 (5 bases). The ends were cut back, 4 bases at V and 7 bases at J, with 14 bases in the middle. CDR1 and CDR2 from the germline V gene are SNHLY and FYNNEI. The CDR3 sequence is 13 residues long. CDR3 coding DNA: TGTGCCAGCAGTGGGGCTACTAGACGGGAGCAGTACTTC. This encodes CASSGATRREQYF.

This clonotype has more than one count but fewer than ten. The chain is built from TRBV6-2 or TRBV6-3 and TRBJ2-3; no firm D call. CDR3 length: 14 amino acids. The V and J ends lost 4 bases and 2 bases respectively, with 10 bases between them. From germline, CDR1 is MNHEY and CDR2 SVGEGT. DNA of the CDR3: TGTGCCAGCAGTTTTGGGGATACCACAGATACGCAGTATTTT. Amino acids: CASSFGDTTDTQYF.

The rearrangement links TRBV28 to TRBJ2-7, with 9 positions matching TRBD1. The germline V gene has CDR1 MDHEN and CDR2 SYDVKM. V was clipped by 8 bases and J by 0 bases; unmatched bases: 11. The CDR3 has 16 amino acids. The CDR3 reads CASGAIGQGISYEQYF. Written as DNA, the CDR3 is TGTGCCAGCGGTGCCATAGGACAGGGGATCTCCTACGAGCAGTACTTC.

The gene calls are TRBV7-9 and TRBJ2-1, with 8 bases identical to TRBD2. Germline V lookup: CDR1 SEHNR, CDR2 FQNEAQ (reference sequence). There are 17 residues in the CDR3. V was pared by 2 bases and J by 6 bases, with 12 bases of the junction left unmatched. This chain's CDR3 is CASSLTGLGLEANEQFF. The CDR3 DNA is TGTGCCAGCAGCTTAACGGGCCTGGGACTAGAGGCCAATGAGCAGTTCTTC.

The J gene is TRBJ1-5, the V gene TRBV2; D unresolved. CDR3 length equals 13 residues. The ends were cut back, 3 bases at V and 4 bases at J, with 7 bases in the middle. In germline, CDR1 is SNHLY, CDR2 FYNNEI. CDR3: CASSDLGNQPQHF. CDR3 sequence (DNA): TGTGCCAGCAGTGACCTGGGGAATCAGCCCCAGCATTTT. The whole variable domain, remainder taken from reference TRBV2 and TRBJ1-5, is EPEVTQTPSHQVTQMGQEVILRCVPISNHLYFYWYRQILGQKVEFLVSFYNNEISEKSEIFDDQFSVERPDGSNFTLKIRSTKLEDSAMYFCASSDLGNQPQHFGDGTRLSIL.

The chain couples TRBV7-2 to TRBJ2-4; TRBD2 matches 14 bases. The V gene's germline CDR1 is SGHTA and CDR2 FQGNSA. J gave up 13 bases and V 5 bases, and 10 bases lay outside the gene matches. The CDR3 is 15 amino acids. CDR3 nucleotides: TGTGCCAGCAGCCGAGCCTCGGGACTAGCGGGGGACCAGTACTTC. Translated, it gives CASSRASGLAGDQYF.

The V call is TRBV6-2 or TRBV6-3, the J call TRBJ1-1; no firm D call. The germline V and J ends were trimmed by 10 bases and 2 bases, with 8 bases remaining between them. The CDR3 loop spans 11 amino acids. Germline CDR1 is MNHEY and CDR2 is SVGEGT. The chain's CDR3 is CATTVNTEAFF. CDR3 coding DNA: TGTGCCACTACAGTCAACACTGAAGCTTTCTTT.

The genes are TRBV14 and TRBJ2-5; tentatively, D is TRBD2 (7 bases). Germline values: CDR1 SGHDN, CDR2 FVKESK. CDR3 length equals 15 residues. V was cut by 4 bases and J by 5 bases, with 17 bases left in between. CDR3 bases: TGTGCCAGCAGCCGACTGGGGGGGGCGCGGGAGACCCAGTACTTC. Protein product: CASSRLGGARETQYF.

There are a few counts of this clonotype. As DNA, the CDR3 is TGCGCCAGCAGCTTGGGGAGGACAGGGGTATATACTGAAGCTTTCTTT. Residues: CASSLGRTGVYTEAFF. The J gene is TRBJ1-1, the V gene TRBV5-1; TRBD1 matches at 9 bases. With 0 bases clipped from V and 5 bases from J, the junction kept 8 bases outside the gene matches. Germline assignment: CDR1 SGHRS and CDR2 YFSETQ. The CDR3 has 16 amino acids. Using reference TRBV5-1 and TRBJ1-1 for the parts outside the CDR3, the full variable domain is KAGVTQTPRYLIKTRGQQVTLSCSPISGHRSVSWYQQTPGQGLQFLFEYFSETQRNKGNFPGRFSGRQFSNSRSEMNVSTLELGDSALYLCASSLGRTGVYTEAFFGQGTRLTVV.

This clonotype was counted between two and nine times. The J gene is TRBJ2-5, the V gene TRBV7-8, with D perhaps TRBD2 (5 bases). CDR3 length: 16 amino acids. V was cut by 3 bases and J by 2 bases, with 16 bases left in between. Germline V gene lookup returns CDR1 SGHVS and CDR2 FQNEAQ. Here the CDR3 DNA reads TGTGCCAGCAGCTTGGGTCTCTTCGGGGTTCAAGAGACCCAGTACTTC. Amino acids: CASSLGLFGVQETQYF.

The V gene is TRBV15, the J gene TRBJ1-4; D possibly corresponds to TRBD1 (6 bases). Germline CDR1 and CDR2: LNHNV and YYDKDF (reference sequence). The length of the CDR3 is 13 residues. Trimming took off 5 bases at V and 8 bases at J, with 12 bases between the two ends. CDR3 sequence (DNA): TGTGCCACCAGCCCGGGGGCGCACGAAAAACTGTTTTTT. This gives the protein CATSPGAHEKLFF.

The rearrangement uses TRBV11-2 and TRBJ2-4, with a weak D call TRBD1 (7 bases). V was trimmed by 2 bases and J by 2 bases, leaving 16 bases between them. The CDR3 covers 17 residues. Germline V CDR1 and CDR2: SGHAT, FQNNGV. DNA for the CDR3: TGTGCCAGCAGCTTACGAGGGGGCGCGGGGTCCAAAAACATTCAGTACTTC. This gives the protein CASSLRGGAGSKNIQYF.

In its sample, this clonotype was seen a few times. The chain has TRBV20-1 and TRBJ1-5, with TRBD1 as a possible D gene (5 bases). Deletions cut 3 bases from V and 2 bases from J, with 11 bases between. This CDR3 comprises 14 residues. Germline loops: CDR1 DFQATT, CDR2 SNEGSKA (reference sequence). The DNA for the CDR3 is TGCAGTGCTAGTTCCAGGGAGGGCAATCAGCCCCAGCATTTT. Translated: CSASSREGNQPQHF.

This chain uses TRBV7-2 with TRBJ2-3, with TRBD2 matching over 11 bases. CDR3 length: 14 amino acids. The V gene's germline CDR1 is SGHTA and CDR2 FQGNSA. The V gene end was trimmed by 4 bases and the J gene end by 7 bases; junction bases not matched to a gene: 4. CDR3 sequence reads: CASSSGTSGNTQYF. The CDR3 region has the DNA TGTGCCAGCAGCTCCGGGACTAGCGGAAATACGCAGTATTTT.

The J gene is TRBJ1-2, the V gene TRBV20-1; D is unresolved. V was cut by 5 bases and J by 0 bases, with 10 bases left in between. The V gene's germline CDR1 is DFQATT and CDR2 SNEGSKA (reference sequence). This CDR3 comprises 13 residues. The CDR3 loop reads CSAWTEPNYGYTF. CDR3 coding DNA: TGCAGTGCTTGGACCGAACCTAACTATGGCTACACCTTC.

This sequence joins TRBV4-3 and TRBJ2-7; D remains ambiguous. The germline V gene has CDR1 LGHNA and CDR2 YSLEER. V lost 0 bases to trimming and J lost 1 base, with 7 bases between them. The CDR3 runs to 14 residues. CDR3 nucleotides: TGCGCCAGCAGCCAAGATACGGTTTCCTACGAGCAGTACTTC. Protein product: CASSQDTVSYEQYF.

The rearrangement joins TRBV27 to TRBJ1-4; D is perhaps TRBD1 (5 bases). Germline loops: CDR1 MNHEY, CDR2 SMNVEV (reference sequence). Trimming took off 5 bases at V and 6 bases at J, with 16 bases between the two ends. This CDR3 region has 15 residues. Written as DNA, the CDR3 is TGTGCCAGCAGTCTCGGGACCTCCGGGGATGAAAAACTGTTTTTT. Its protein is CASSLGTSGDEKLFF. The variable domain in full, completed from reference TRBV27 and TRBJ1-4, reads EAQVTQNPRYLITVTGKKLTVTCSQNMNHEYMSWYRQDPGLGLRQIYYSMNVEVTDKGDVPEGYKVSRKEKRNFPLILESPSPNQTSLYFCASSLGTSGDEKLFFGSGTQLSVL.

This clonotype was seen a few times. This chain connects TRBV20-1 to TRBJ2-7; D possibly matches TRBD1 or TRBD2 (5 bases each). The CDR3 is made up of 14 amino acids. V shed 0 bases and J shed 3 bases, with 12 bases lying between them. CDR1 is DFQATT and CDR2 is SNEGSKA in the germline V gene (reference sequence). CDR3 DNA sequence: TGCAGTGCTAGAGATGGGGACGGAAACTACGAGCAGTACTTC. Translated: CSARDGDGNYEQYF.

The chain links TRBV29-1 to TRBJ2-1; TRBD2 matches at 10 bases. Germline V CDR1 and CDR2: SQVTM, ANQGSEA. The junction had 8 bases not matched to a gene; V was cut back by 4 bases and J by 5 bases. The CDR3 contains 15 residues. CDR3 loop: CSVVGSGGLDNEQFF. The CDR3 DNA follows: TGCAGCGTTGTTGGTAGCGGGGGGCTTGACAATGAGCAGTTCTTC.

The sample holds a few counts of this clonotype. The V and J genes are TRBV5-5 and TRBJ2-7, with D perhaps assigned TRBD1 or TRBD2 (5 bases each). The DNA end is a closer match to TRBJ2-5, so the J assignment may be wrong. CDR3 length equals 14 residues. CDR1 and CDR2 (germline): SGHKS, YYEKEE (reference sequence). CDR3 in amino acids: CASSLARGLETQYF. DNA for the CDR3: TGTGCCAGCAGCTTGGCACGGGGCTTGGAGACCCAGTACTTC.